A single T cell receptor beta chain is shown here with its context. These data belong to a study of regulatory T cells in long-lasting Graves disease. Construction of TCR beta libraries relied on iRepertoire HTBI primers and on Arm-PCR targeting CDR3 regions. TCRdb fed the multiplex PCR reads into MiXCR, producing one record per CDR3 protein. Here the sample spans 350,000 to 500,000 distinct CDR3 sequences, around 15% being singletons. The germline V and J ends were trimmed by 0 bases and 0 bases, with 6 bases remaining between them. The CDR3 is 14 amino acids. Germline assignment: CDR1 SGHKS and CDR2 YYEKEE (reference sequence). Time point noted: newly diagnosed GD, antithyroid drugs for less than 3 months. PBMCs were the source of the RNA used for TCR sequencing. This same sample was also taken into another study, of T cells in Graves' hyperthyroidism and ophthalmopathy.

This rearrangement joins TRBV5-5 to TRBJ1-1; no firm D call. This receptor was taken from a woman between 45 and 60 years old with Graves disease. This specimen consisted of peripheral blood mononuclear cells (PBMCs), obtained at new diagnosis, from a patient treated with antithyroid drugs. The CDR3 loop is CASSLVTLNTEAFF. Written as DNA, the CDR3 is TGTGCCAGCAGCTTGGTCACTCTGAACACTGAAGCTTTCTTT.